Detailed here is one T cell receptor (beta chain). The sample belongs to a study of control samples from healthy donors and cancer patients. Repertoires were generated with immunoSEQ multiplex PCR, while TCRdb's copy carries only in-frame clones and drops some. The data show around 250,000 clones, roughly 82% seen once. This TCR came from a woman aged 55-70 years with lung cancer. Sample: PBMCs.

The CDR3 nucleotides are TGTGCCAGCAAGTTCCAGGGCAATCAGCCCCAGCATTTT. Amino acid sequence: CASKFQGNQPQHF. The chain employs TRBV2 and TRBJ1-5; D uncertain. The CDR3 spans 13 residues. Trimming removed 7 bases from V and 2 bases from J, with 9 bases in between. Germline V gene sequence: CDR1 SNHLY, CDR2 FYNNEI.